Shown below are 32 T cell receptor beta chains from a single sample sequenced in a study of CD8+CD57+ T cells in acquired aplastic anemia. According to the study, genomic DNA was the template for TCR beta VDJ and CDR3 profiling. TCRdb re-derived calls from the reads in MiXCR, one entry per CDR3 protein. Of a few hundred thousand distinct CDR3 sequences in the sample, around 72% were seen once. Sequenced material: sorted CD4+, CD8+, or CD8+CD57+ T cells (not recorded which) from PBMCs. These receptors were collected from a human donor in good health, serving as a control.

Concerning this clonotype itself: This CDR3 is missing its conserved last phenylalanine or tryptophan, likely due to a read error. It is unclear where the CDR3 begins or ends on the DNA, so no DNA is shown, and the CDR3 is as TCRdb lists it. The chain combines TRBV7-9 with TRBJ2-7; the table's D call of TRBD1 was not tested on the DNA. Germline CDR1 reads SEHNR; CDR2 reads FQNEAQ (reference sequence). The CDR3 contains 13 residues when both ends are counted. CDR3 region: CASSLTGKEERYS.

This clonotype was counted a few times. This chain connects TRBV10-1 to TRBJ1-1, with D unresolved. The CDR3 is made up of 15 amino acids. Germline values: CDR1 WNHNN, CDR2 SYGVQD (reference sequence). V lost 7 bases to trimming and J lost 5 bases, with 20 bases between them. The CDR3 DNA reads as TGCGCCAGCAATCTTGGCAGGACTGGAAAAACTGAAGCTTTCTTT. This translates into CASNLGRTGKTEAFF.

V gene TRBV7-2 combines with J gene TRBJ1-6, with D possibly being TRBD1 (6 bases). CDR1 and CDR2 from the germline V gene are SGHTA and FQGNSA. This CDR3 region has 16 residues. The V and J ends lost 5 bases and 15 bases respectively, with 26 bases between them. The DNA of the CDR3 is TGTGCCAGCAGCCAAAACGCTACAGGGAGGATCTATGGCCTCCACTTT. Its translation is CASSQNATGRIYGLHF.

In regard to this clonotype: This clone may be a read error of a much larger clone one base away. CDR3 amino acids: CASTQGGGVGNTIYF. CDR3 coding DNA: TGTGCCAGCACCCAGGGTGGGGGAGTTGGAAACACCATATATTTT. V and J are TRBV12-3 or TRBV12-4 and TRBJ1-3; maybe TRBD1 (5 bases). CDR3 length: 15 residues. V lost 7 bases and J 3 bases, leaving 16 bases between the germline ends.

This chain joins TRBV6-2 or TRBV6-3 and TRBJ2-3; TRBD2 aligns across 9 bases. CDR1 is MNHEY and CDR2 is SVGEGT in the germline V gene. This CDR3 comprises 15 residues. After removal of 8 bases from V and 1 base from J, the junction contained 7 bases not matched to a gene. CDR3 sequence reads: CASGVSGGRTDTQYF. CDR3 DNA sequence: TGTGCCAGCGGAGTGAGCGGGGGGCGCACAGATACGCAGTATTTT.

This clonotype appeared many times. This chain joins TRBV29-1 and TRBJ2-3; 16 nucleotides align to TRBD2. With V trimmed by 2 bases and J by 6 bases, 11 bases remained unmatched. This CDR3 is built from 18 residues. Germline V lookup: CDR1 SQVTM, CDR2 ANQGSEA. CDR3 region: CSVEHTGTSGGAVDTQYF. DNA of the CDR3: TGCAGCGTTGAACACACCGGGACTAGCGGGGGGGCAGTGGATACGCAGTATTTT.

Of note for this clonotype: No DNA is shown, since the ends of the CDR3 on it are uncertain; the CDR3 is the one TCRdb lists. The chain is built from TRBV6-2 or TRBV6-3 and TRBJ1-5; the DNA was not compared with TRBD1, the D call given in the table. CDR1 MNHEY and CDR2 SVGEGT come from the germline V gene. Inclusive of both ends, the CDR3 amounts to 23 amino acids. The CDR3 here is CASSFYICSARDHGTGRDQPQHF.

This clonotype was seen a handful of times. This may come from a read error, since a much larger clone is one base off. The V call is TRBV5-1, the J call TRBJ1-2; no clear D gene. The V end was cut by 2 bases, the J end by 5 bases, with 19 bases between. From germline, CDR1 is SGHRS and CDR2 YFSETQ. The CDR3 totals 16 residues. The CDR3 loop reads CASSFVSPGFNYGYTF. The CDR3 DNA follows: TGCGCCAGCAGCTTTGTGAGCCCCGGTTTTAATTATGGCTACACCTTC. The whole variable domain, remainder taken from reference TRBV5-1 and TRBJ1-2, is KAGVTQTPRYLIKTRGQQVTLSCSPISGHRSVSWYQQTPGQGLQFLFEYFSETQRNKGNFPGRFSGRQFSNSRSEMNVSTLELGDSALYLCASSFVSPGFNYGYTFGSGTRLTVV.

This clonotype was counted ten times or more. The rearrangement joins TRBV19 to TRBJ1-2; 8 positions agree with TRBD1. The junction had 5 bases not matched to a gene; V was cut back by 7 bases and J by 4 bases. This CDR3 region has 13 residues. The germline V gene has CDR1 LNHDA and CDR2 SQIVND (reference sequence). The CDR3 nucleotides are TGTGCCAGTAAGTGGACAGGGCCCTATGGCTACACCTTC. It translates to CASKWTGPYGYTF. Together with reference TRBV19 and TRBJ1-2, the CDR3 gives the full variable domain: DGGITQSPKYLFRKEGQNVTLSCEQNLNHDAMYWYRQDPGQGLRLIYYSQIVNDFQKGDIAEGYSVSREKKESFPLTVTSAQKNPTAFYLCASKWTGPYGYTFGSGTRLTVV.

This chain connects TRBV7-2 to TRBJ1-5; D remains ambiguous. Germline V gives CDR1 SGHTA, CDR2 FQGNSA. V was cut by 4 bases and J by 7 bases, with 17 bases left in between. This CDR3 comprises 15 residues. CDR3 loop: CASSSATQPQQPQHF. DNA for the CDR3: TGTGCCAGCAGCTCAGCTACGCAGCCCCAGCAGCCCCAGCATTTT.

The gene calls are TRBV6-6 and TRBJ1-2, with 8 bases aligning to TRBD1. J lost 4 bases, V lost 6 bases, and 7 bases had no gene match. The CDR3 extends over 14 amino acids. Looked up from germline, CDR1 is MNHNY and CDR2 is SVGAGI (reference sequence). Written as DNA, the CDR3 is TGTGCCAGCAGCCACCTCGGGACAGGCTATGGCTACACCTTC. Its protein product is CASSHLGTGYGYTF.

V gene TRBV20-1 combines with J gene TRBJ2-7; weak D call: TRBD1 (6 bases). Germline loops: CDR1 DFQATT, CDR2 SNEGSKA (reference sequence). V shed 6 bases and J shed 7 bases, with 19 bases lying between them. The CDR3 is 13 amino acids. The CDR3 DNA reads TGCAGTGCCCCAACACAGGGATCTATGGAGCAGTACTTC. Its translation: CSAPTQGSMEQYF.

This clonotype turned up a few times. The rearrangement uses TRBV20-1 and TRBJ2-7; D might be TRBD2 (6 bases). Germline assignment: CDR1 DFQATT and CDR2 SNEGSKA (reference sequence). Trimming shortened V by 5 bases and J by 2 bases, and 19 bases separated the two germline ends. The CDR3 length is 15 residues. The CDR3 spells CSAYMTGGGTYEQYF. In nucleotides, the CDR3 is TGCAGTGCTTATATGACGGGCGGCGGGACCTACGAGCAGTACTTC.

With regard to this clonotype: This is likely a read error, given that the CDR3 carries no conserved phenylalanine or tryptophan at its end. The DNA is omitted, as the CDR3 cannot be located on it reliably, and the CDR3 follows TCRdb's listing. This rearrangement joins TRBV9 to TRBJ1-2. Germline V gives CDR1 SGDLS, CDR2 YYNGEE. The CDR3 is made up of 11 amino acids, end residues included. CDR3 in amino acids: CASSSHGGLTY.

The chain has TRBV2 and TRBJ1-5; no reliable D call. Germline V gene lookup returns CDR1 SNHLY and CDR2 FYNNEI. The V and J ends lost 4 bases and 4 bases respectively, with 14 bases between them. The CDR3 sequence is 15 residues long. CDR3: CASSVQEVENQPQHF. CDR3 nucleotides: TGTGCCAGCAGTGTTCAGGAGGTGGAGAATCAGCCCCAGCATTTT. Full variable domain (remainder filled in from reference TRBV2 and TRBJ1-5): EPEVTQTPSHQVTQMGQEVILRCVPISNHLYFYWYRQILGQKVEFLVSFYNNEISEKSEIFDDQFSVERPDGSNFTLKIRSTKLEDSAMYFCASSVQEVENQPQHFGDGTRLSIL.

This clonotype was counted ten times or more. The CDR3 sequence is CASSISGGYTF. The CDR3 coding sequence is TGTGCCAGTAGTATTTCGGGGGGCTACACCTTC. The chain carries TRBV19 and TRBJ1-2, with D unresolved. The ends were cut back, 3 bases at V and 8 bases at J, with 7 bases in the middle. The CDR3 totals 11 residues. Germline V CDR1 and CDR2: LNHDA, SQIVND (reference sequence).

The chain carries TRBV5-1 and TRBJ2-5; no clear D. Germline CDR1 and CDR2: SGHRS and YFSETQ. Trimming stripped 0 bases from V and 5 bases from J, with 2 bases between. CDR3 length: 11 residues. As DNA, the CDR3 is TGCGCCAGCAGCTTGGTGGAGACCCAGTACTTC. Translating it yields CASSLVETQYF.

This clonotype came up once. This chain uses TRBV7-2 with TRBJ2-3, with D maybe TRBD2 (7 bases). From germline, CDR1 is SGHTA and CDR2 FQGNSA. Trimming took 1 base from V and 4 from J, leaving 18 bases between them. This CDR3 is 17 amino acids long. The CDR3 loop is CASSLGQGGGTADTQYF. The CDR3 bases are TGTGCCAGCAGCTTAGGTCAGGGCGGGGGCACGGCAGATACGCAGTATTTT.

The CDR3 nucleotides read TGCGCCAGCAGCTTGGATTTAGGGATCGACGAGCAGTACTTC. The encoded protein is CASSLDLGIDEQYF. The chain uses TRBV5-1 and TRBJ2-7; D is unresolved. The CDR3 is 14 residues long. Trimming removed 0 bases from V and 5 bases from J, with 12 bases in between. Germline V gene lookup returns CDR1 SGHRS and CDR2 YFSETQ.

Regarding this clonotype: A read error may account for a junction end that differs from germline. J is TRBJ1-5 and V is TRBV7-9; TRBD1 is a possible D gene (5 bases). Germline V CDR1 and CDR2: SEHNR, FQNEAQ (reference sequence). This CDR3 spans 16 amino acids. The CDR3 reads CASSQAPLGEEQPQHF. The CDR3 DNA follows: TGTGCCAGCAGCCAAGCGCCATTAGGGGAGGAACAGCCACAGCATTTT.

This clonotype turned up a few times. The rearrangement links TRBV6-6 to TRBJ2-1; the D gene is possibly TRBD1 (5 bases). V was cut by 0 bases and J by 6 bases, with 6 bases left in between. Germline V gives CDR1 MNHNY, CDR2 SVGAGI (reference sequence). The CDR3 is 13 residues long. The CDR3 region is CASSYSGRNEQFF. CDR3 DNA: TGTGCCAGCAGTTACTCGGGGCGCAATGAGCAGTTCTTC.

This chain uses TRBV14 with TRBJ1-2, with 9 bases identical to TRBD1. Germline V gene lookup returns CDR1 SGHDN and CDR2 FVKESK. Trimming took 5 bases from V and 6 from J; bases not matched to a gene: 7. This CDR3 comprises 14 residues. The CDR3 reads CASSLDRGADGYTF. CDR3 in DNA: TGTGCCAGCAGCTTAGACAGGGGGGCGGATGGCTACACCTTC.

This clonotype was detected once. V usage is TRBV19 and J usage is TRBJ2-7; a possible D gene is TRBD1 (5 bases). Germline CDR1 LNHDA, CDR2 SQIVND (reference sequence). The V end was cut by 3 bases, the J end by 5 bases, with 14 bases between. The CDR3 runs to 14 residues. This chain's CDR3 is CASSIAQGGNEQYF. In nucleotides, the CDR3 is TGTGCCAGTAGTATCGCTCAGGGTGGGAACGAGCAGTACTTC.

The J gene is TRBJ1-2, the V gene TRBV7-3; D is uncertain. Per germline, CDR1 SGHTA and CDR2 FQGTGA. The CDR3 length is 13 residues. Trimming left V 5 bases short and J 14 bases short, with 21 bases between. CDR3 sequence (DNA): TGTGCCAGCAGCGTCGGCCCGGGATATGGCCATACCTTC. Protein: CASSVGPGYGHTF.

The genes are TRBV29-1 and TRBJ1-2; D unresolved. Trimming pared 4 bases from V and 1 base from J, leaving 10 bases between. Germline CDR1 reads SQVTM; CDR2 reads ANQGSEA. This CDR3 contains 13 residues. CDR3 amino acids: CSVAKRVNYGYTF. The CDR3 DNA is TGCAGCGTTGCCAAGAGGGTTAACTATGGCTACACCTTC.

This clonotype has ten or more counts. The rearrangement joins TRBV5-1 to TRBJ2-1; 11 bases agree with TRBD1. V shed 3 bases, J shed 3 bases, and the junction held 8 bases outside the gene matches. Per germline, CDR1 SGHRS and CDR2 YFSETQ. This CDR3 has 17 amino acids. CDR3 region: CASSSGSGTGGYNEQFF. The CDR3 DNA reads TGCGCCAGCAGCTCGGGCTCCGGGACAGGGGGCTACAATGAGCAGTTCTTC.

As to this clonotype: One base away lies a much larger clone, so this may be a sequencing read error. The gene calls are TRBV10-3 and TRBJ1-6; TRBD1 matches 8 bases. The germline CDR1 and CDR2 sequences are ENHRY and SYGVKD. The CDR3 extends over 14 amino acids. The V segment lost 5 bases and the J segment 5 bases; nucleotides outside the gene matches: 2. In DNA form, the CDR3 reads TGTGCCATCAGTTTGGACAGGGATAATTCACCCCTCCACTTT. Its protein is CAISLDRDNSPLHF.

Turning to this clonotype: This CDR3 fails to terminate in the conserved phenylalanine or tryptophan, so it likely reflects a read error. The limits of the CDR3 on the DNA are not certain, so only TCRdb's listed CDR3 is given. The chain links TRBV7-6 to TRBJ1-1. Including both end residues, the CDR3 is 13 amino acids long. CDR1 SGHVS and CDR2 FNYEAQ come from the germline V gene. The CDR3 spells CASSLVGNEQFFG.

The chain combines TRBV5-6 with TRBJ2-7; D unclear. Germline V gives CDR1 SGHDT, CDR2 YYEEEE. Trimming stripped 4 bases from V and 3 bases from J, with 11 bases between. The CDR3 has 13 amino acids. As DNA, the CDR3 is TGTGCCAGCAGCAGAGCAATGGGCTACGAGCAGTACTTC. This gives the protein CASSRAMGYEQYF.

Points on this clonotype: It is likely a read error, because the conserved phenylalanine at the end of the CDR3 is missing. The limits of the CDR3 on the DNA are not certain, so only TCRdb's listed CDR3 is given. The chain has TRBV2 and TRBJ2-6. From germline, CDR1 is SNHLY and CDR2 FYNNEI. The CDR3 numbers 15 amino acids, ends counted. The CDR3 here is CASSLQQNYANIFTL.

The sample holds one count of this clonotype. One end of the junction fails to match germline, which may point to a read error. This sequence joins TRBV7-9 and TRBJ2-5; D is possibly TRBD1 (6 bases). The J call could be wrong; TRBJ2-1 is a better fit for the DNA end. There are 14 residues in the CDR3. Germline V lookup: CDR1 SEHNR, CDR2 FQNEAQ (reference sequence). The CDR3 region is CASSFRARDNAQFF. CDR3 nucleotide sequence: TGTGCCAGCAGCTTTCGCGCTAGGGACAATGCGCAGTTCTTC.

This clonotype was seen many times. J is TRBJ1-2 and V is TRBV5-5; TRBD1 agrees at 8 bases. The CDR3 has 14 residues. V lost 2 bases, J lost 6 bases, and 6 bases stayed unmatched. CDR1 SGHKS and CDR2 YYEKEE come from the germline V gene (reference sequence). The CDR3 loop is CASSLEGQVDGYTF. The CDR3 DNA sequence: TGTGCCAGCAGCTTAGAGGGACAGGTGGATGGCTACACCTTC.